This T cell receptor beta chain emerged from a study of blood T cell repertoires in COVID-19. At the level of the study: The origin of the acute and convalescent COVID-19 samples was the United States, Italy and Spain. From T cells, B-cell-depleted T cells, or PBMCs came the material, which was cDNA or gDNA.

Per the authors' pipeline: Reference gene primer amplification yielded estimated nucleated cell counts. Data came from immunoSEQ multiplex PCR; TCRdb stores just in-frame clones and leaves some out. That table supplies the V and J calls and clone size; D and trimming were determined from the DNA. There are some 170,000 clones in the sample; roughly 90% occur only once, and roughly 19% lies in the top ten. The CDR3 sequence is 15 residues long. The germline gives CDR1 MNHEY, CDR2 SVGAGI. V was clipped by 6 bases and J by 1 base, with 15 bases between them. This chain connects TRBV6-5 to TRBJ1-1; D may be TRBD1 (6 bases). Material for sequencing was peripheral blood. The clonotype originates from a man in his sixties with active or convalescent COVID-19. The CDR3 region is CASRSRGSENTEAFF. The CDR3 DNA is TGTGCCAGCAGATCGAGGGGGTCGGAGAACACTGAAGCTTTCTTT.